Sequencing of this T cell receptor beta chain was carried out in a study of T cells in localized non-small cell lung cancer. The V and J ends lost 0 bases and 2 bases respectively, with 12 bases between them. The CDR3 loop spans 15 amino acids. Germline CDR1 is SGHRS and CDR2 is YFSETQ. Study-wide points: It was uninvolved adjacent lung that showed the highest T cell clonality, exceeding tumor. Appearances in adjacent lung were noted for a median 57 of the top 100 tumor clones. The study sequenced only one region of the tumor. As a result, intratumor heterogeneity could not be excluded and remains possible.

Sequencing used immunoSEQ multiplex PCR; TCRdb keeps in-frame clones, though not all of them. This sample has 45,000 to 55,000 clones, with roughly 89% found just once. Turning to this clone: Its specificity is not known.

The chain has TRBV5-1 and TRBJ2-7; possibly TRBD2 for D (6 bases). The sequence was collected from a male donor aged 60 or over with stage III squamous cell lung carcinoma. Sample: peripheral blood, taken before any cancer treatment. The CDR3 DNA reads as TGCGCCAGCAGCTTGGACTTAGCGGTGGCCTACGAGCAGTACTTC. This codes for CASSLDLAVAYEQYF. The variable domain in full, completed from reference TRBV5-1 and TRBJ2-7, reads KAGVTQTPRYLIKTRGQQVTLSCSPISGHRSVSWYQQTPGQGLQFLFEYFSETQRNKGNFPGRFSGRQFSNSRSEMNVSTLELGDSALYLCASSLDLAVAYEQYFGPGTRLTVT.